This record covers a single T cell receptor beta chain. This entry comes from a study of shared clonotypes between healthy human individuals. Study-level information: The study drew on a couple of women and three men aged 18 to 49 as donors.

Assay used: immunoSEQ multiplex PCR; TCRdb lists only in-frame clones, some missing. Among around 550,000 clones listed, around 96% were seen once. V was pared by 0 bases and J by 0 bases, with 16 bases between. Germline V gene data show CDR1 as GTSNPN and CDR2 as SVGIG (reference sequence). This CDR3 comprises 17 residues. V gene TRBV30 combines with J gene TRBJ2-3, with a tentative D call TRBD2 (5 bases). This clonotype was sampled from a woman aged 25 to 39 in good health. Sequences were obtained from naive CD4+ T cells sorted from blood. As for subset: CD45RA+ positively selected. Written as DNA, the CDR3 is TGTGCCTGGAGTGTAGACCTAGCTAGTACTAGCACAGATACGCAGTATTTT. It translates to CAWSVDLASTSTDTQYF.